The entry below describes one TCR beta chain. The authors' processing: Reference gene primer amplification gave estimated nucleated cell counts. Repertoires were generated with immunoSEQ multiplex PCR, while TCRdb's copy carries only in-frame clones and drops some. D and trimming come from the DNA, and the V and J calls and clone size come from that table. This sample yields fewer than 400,000 clones, of which 85% are seen a single time; about 1.9% belongs to the top ten. Individuals aged roughly 18 to 100 years were recruited from 24 US areas. Participants had their cohort set by participant-reported clinical history. Exposed participants came across a COVID-19 case within 2 weeks before study entry. The data originate from a study of blood T cell repertoires in COVID-19. This sequence originates from a woman aged 25 to 39 who had been exposed to COVID-19. Sequencing input: PBMCs or T cells enriched from blood (not recorded which).

In DNA form, the CDR3 reads TGTGCCAGCAGCCGTTCCCCTCACGGCTCGGGACACCTTAACTATGGCTACACCTTC. Its translation: CASSRSPHGSGHLNYGYTF. The chain has TRBV3-1 (or the pseudogene TRBV3-2) and TRBJ1-2, with D perhaps TRBD1 (6 bases). V was trimmed by 4 bases and J by 1 base, leaving 25 bases between them. In germline, CDR1 is LGHDT, CDR2 YNNKEL (reference sequence). The CDR3 has 19 residues.